This entry lists 10 T cell receptor beta chains sequenced from one sample in a study of post-analysis software for immune sequencing data. Study results and limitations: TRBV5-6, TRBV5-1 and TRBV20-1 were among roughly five TRBV segments more frequent in patients than controls.

TCR beta cDNA libraries had unique molecular identifiers. TCRdb passed the PCR reads through MiXCR, listing each CDR3 protein once. Of hundreds of thousands of distinct CDR3 sequences listed, over 45% are singletons. No antigen has been identified for these receptors. Material for sequencing was blood. The receptors shown here come from a girl aged 2-10 years with multiple sclerosis.

The chain is built from TRBV4-2 and TRBJ2-1; TRBD2 matches 11 bases. The CDR3 totals 16 residues. Looked up from germline, CDR1 is LGHNA and CDR2 is YNFKEQ. With V trimmed by 4 bases and J by 4 bases, 6 bases remained unmatched. The CDR3 region is CASSPIPSGGYNEQFF. The CDR3 DNA is TGTGCCAGCAGCCCGATCCCTAGCGGGGGGTACAATGAGCAGTTCTTC.

The CDR3 DNA is TGTGCCAGCAGTTCGGGACAACTCTCCTATAGCAATCAGCCCCAGCATTTT. Translating gives CASSSGQLSYSNQPQHF. The chain combines TRBV6-5 with TRBJ1-5; possible D gene TRBD1, 6 bases. V was clipped by 4 bases and J by 0 bases, with 16 bases between them. CDR3 length: 17 residues. Germline V lookup: CDR1 MNHEY, CDR2 SVGAGI.

Worth noting for this clonotype: It is unclear where the CDR3 begins or ends on the DNA, so no DNA is shown, and the CDR3 is as TCRdb lists it. The rearrangement uses TRBV2 and TRBJ2-4; TRBD1 is the table's D call and was not checked against the DNA. The CDR3 adds up to 15 amino acids, both ends counted. Germline CDR1 reads SNHLY; CDR2 reads FYNNEI. CDR3 sequence reads: CASSDFRGTKNIQYF.

This rearrangement joins TRBV20-1 to TRBJ1-3; no reliable D call. Germline CDR1 DFQATT, CDR2 SNEGSKA (reference sequence). The V and J ends lost 2 bases and 3 bases respectively, with 11 bases between them. The CDR3 is made up of 14 amino acids. The CDR3 reads CSARYGLGGNTIYF. The CDR3 coding sequence is TGCAGTGCTAGATACGGTCTGGGTGGAAACACCATATATTTT.

The chain employs TRBV20-1 and TRBJ2-7, with 13 bases aligning to TRBD2. Per germline, CDR1 DFQATT and CDR2 SNEGSKA (reference sequence). The CDR3 totals 15 residues. V dropped 3 bases and J dropped 1; count of bases not matched to a gene: 3. CDR3 in DNA: TGCAGTGCTAGTGGACTAGCGGGAGTGTCCTACGAGCAGTACTTC. This translates into CSASGLAGVSYEQYF.

The chain employs TRBV2 and TRBJ2-1; D uncertain. CDR1 is SNHLY and CDR2 is FYNNEI in the germline V gene. The CDR3 runs 15 residues. V was pared by 8 bases and J by 8 bases, with 22 bases between. In nucleotides, the CDR3 is TGTGCCAGCCTAGGAGCCCTCCTATTTACCGATGAGCAGTTCTTC. It encodes CASLGALLFTDEQFF.

Only a few counts were recorded for this clonotype. The V gene is TRBV12-3 or TRBV12-4, the J gene TRBJ2-5; 11 bases line up with TRBD1. The J call may be in error: the DNA end matches TRBJ2-7 better. This CDR3 contains 16 residues. The CDR3 sequence: CASSPWTGGLGYEQYF. CDR3 nucleotides: TGTGCCAGCAGCCCCTGGACAGGGGGCCTAGGTTACGAGCAGTACTTC.

The V and J genes are TRBV6-9 and TRBJ2-7, with D maybe TRBD2 (6 bases). Germline CDR1 reads MNHGY; CDR2 reads SVAAGI. V lost 2 bases and J lost 4, with 15 bases in between. The CDR3 consists of 15 residues. For the CDR3, the DNA is TGTGCCAGCAGTTATGAAGAGGGAGGTTTGTACGAGCAGTACTTC. This gives the protein CASSYEEGGLYEQYF.

This chain connects TRBV10-3 to TRBJ2-3; TRBD2 aligns across 11 bases. V gave up 0 bases and J gave up 3 bases; unmatched junction bases: 5. Germline V gene lookup returns CDR1 ENHRY and CDR2 SYGVKD. This CDR3 region has 17 residues. The CDR3 sequence is CAISESTSGTTTDTQYF. The CDR3 DNA sequence: TGTGCCATCAGTGAGTCGACTAGCGGGACAACGACAGATACGCAGTATTTT.

CDR3 nucleotides: TGTGCCAGCAGCCCCCTACGGGGACTCACAGATACGCAGTATTTT. Translating gives CASSPLRGLTDTQYF. This chain links TRBV11-3 with TRBJ2-3; D possibly corresponds to TRBD2 (6 bases). Per the germline V gene, CDR1 is SGHNT and CDR2 is YENEEA. V was pared by 5 bases and J by 2 bases, with 14 bases between. The CDR3 is made up of 15 amino acids. The complete variable domain, with remaining parts taken from reference TRBV11-3 and TRBJ2-3, reads EAGVVQSPRYKIIEKKQPVAFWCNPISGHNTLYWYLQNLGQGPELLIRYENEEAVDDSQLPKDRFSAERLKGVDSTLKIQPAELGDSAVYLCASSPLRGLTDTQYFGPGTRLTVL.